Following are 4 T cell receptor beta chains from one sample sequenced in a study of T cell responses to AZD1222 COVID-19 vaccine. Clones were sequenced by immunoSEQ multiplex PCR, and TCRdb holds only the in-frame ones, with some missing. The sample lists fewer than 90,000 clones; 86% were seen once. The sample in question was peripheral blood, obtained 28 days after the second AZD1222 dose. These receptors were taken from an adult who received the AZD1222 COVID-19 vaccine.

CDR3 in DNA: TGTGCCAGGAACAAGGGACTGGGCGCAGATACGCAGTATTTT. Translation: CARNKGLGADTQYF. This sequence joins TRBV11-3 and TRBJ2-3; tentative D call: TRBD2 (6 bases). Germline V gene data show CDR1 as SGHNT and CDR2 as YENEEA. This CDR3 is 14 amino acids long. The V and J ends lost 9 bases and 4 bases respectively, with 17 bases between them.

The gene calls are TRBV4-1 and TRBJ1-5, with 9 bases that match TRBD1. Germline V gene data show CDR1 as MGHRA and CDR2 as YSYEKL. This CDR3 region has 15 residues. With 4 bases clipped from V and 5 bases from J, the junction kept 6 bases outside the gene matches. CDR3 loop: CASSLLGTGYQPQHF. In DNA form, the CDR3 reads TGCGCCAGCAGCCTCCTCGGGACAGGGTATCAGCCCCAGCATTTT.

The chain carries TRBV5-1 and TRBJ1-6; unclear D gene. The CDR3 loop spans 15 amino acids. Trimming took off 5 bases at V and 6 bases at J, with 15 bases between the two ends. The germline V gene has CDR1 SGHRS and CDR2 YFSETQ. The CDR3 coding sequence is TGCGCCAGCAGTTCTACGGGCATCGCTAATTCACCCCTCCACTTT. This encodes CASSSTGIANSPLHF.

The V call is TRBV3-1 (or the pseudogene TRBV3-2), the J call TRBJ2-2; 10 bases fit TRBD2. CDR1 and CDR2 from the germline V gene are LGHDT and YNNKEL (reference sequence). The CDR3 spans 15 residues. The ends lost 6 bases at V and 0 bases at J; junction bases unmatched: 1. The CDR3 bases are TGTGCCAGCAGTCTAGCGGGAGCGAACACCGGGGAGCTGTTTTTT. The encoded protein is CASSLAGANTGELFF.